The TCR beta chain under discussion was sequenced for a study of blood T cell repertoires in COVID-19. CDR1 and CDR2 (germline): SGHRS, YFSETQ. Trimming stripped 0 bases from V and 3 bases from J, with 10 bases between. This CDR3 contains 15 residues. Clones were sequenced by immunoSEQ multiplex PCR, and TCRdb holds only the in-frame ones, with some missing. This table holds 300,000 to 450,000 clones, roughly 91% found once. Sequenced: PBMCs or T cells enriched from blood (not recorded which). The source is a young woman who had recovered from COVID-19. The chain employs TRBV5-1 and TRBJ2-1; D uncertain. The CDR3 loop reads CASSLDRFSYNEQFF. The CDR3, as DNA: TGCGCCAGCAGCTTGGACCGATTCAGCTACAATGAGCAGTTCTTC. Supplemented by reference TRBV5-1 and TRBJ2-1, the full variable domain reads KAGVTQTPRYLIKTRGQQVTLSCSPISGHRSVSWYQQTPGQGLQFLFEYFSETQRNKGNFPGRFSGRQFSNSRSEMNVSTLELGDSALYLCASSLDRFSYNEQFFGPGTRLTVL.